The 25 T cell receptor beta chains below come from one sample, sequenced in a study of T cells in Graves' hyperthyroidism and ophthalmopathy. The TCR beta CDR3 regions underwent amplification using RNA transcripts as the source. The HTBI set primed first-round TCR CDR3 RT-PCR. A single record per CDR3 protein comes from TCRdb applying MiXCR to the multiplex PCR reads. Among 560,000 or so distinct CDR3 sequences, 46% were seen once, and the ten largest hold approximately 8.2%. Sequencing used peripheral blood or thyroid tissue (not recorded which). Receptors originate from a woman between 18 and 29 years old with Graves' hyperthyroidism.

The chain has TRBV25-1 and TRBJ2-7, with a weak D call TRBD2 (5 bases). The CDR3 is made up of 15 amino acids. Per the germline V gene, CDR1 is MGHDK and CDR2 is SYGVNS. V was shortened by 1 base and J by 5 bases, with 15 bases between the two germline ends. The CDR3 spells CASSESTTVSHEQYF. The CDR3 bases are TGTGCCAGCAGTGAATCGACTACGGTGTCCCACGAGCAGTACTTC.

V usage is TRBV20-1 and J usage is TRBJ1-1; D unresolved. The V gene lost 0 bases and the J gene lost 1 base, with 3 bases spanning the gap. The CDR3 contains 12 residues. Per the germline V gene, CDR1 is DFQATT and CDR2 is SNEGSKA (reference sequence). The CDR3 is CSAREANTEAFF. CDR3 in DNA: TGCAGTGCTAGAGAGGCGAACACTGAAGCTTTCTTT.

This clonotype was seen only a few times. The chain recombines TRBV29-1 with TRBJ2-7; TRBD2 aligns across 9 bases. The germline gives CDR1 SQVTM, CDR2 ANQGSEA. Trimming at V came to 0 bases and at J to 6 bases, leaving 6 bases not matched to a gene. The CDR3 contains 14 residues. As DNA, the CDR3 is TGCAGCGTTGAAGATTACCTAGCGGGGACCGAGCAGTACTTC. Translation gives CSVEDYLAGTEQYF.

The genes are TRBV2 and TRBJ1-2; no clear D gene. The ends were cut back, 8 bases at V and 4 bases at J, with 11 bases in the middle. Per the germline V gene, CDR1 is SNHLY and CDR2 is FYNNEI. The CDR3 runs 12 residues. For the CDR3, the DNA is TGTGCCAGCCGAGCACGGTCCTATGGCTACACCTTC. It yields the protein CASRARSYGYTF.

The rearrangement uses TRBV7-8 and TRBJ2-5; 8 positions match TRBD2. Looked up from germline, CDR1 is SGHVS and CDR2 is FQNEAQ. J gave up 1 base and V 5 bases, and 18 bases lay outside the gene matches. The CDR3 loop spans 19 amino acids. CDR3: CASSKRPFSGMASQETQYF. For the CDR3, the DNA is TGTGCCAGCAGCAAGAGGCCCTTTAGCGGGATGGCCAGCCAAGAGACCCAGTACTTC.

The chain joins TRBV2 to TRBJ2-7; unclear D gene. Trimming took 7 bases from V and 0 from J, leaving 16 bases between them. CDR1 and CDR2 from the germline V gene are SNHLY and FYNNEI. The CDR3 loop spans 15 amino acids. The CDR3 DNA follows: TGTGCCAGCATGTCATCTGGCAGAAGCTCCTACGAGCAGTACTTC. It translates to CASMSSGRSSYEQYF.

This clonotype was seen a few times. Because it lacks the conserved phenylalanine or tryptophan at the end, this CDR3 is likely a read error. The V and J genes are TRBV7-8 and TRBJ2-7; 9 bases are a match to TRBD1. Germline loops: CDR1 SGHVS, CDR2 FQNEAQ. Unmatched junction bases numbered 2, after V lost 1 base and J lost 1 base. The CDR3 loop spans 15 amino acids. The CDR3 DNA reads as TGTGCCAGCAGCTTAGGGGGGACAGGGTCCTACGAGCAGTACTCC. It encodes CASSLGGTGSYEQYS.

This clonotype has only a few counts. The J gene is TRBJ1-1, the V gene TRBV14; tentatively, D is TRBD1 (5 bases). Germline CDR1 SGHDN, CDR2 FVKESK. Trimming removed 1 base from V and 6 bases from J, with 12 bases in between. The CDR3 consists of 14 residues. The CDR3, as DNA: TGTGCCAGCAGCCAAGGGGTAGGGGATGCTGAAGCTTTCTTT. It codes for CASSQGVGDAEAFF.

This clonotype has a handful of counts. The chain combines TRBV24-1 with TRBJ2-5; D might be TRBD2 (5 bases). With 6 bases removed from V and 2 bases from J, the gap between germline ends came to 6 bases. CDR3 length: 12 amino acids. Germline CDR1 KGHDR, CDR2 SFDVKD. CDR3 bases: TGTGCCACCAGTCGGGGACAAGAGACCCAGTACTTC. Its protein product is CATSRGQETQYF.

The rearrangement joins TRBV7-2 to TRBJ2-5; D not resolved. The CDR3 is made up of 15 amino acids. Germline V gene lookup returns CDR1 SGHTA and CDR2 FQGNSA. Trimming removed 6 bases from V and 0 bases from J, with 14 bases in between. CDR3 nucleotides: TGTGCCAGCAGTCCTACACCTCCGTACCAAGAGACCCAGTACTTC. Amino acid sequence: CASSPTPPYQETQYF.

V usage is TRBV5-1 and J usage is TRBJ1-5; D is uncertain. The CDR3 covers 15 residues. The germline V gene encodes CDR1 SGHRS and CDR2 YFSETQ. The V end was cut by 7 bases, the J end by 0 bases, with 14 bases between. This CDR3 reads CASSKEGYSNQPQHF. CDR3 DNA: TGCGCCAGCTCGAAGGAGGGCTATAGCAATCAGCCCCAGCATTTT. Full variable domain (missing parts from reference TRBV5-1 and TRBJ1-5): KAGVTQTPRYLIKTRGQQVTLSCSPISGHRSVSWYQQTPGQGLQFLFEYFSETQRNKGNFPGRFSGRQFSNSRSEMNVSTLELGDSALYLCASSKEGYSNQPQHFGDGTRLSIL.

The V call is TRBV12-3 or TRBV12-4, the J call TRBJ1-4; TRBD1 matches 7 bases. The V gene end was trimmed by 4 bases and the J gene end by 7 bases; junction bases not matched to a gene: 3. The CDR3 is 13 amino acids. The CDR3: CASSSGTAEKLFF. The CDR3, as DNA: TGTGCCAGCAGTTCCGGGACAGCTGAAAAACTGTTTTTT.

V usage is TRBV7-9 and J usage is TRBJ1-2; a possible D gene is TRBD1 (5 bases). Germline CDR1 is SEHNR and CDR2 is FQNEAQ (reference sequence). The CDR3 loop spans 14 amino acids. V was pared by 3 bases and J by 4 bases, with 12 bases between. The CDR3 DNA reads TGTGCCAGCAGCTTGAAGTCAGGGACCTATGGCTACACCTTC. Amino acid sequence: CASSLKSGTYGYTF.

CDR3 sequence: CASSLDRGREGSPQHF. The CDR3 bases are TGTGCCAGCAGTCTGGACAGGGGACGGGAGGGGTCGCCCCAGCATTTT. This chain connects TRBV2 to TRBJ1-5, with 9 bases lining up with TRBD1. The V gene end was trimmed by 5 bases and the J gene end by 9 bases; junction bases not matched to a gene: 14. This CDR3 has 16 amino acids. The germline gives CDR1 SNHLY, CDR2 FYNNEI.

This clonotype was observed a handful of times. The chain uses TRBV7-8 and TRBJ1-1, with 8 bases aligning to TRBD1. This CDR3 contains 16 residues. Trimming removed 5 bases from V and 1 base from J; junction bases left unmatched: 9. Germline V CDR1 and CDR2: SGHVS, FQNEAQ. This CDR3 reads CASSIGTTGANTEAFF. The CDR3 nucleotides read TGTGCCAGCAGCATAGGAACGACAGGGGCGAACACTGAAGCTTTCTTT.

This clonotype was found many times. J is TRBJ1-1 and V is TRBV7-9; D uncertain. The V and J ends lost 5 bases and 1 base respectively, with 11 bases between them. Looked up from germline, CDR1 is SEHNR and CDR2 is FQNEAQ (reference sequence). This CDR3 region has 14 residues. The CDR3 loop reads CASSARLKNTEAFF. The CDR3 bases are TGTGCCAGCAGCGCCAGACTGAAGAACACTGAAGCTTTCTTT.

The chain uses TRBV25-1 and TRBJ1-1; tentatively, D is TRBD1 (5 bases). The CDR3 has 14 amino acids. Looked up from germline, CDR1 is MGHDK and CDR2 is SYGVNS. V was cut by 8 bases and J by 0 bases, with 13 bases left in between. As DNA, the CDR3 is TGTGCCAGCGGGGGGGACGGACTGAACACTGAAGCTTTCTTT. This encodes CASGGDGLNTEAFF.

This chain uses TRBV15 with TRBJ2-2, with D perhaps matching TRBD2 (5 bases). Germline V gene sequence: CDR1 LNHNV, CDR2 YYDKDF (reference sequence). The CDR3 length is 16 residues. The V and J ends lost 3 bases and 7 bases respectively, with 18 bases between them. The CDR3 bases are TGTGCCACCAGCAGTGCCGGACTGGGAGTATTCGGGGAGCTGTTTTTT. Its protein is CATSSAGLGVFGELFF.

A few counts support this clonotype. The chain is built from TRBV20-1 and TRBJ1-1, with 10 positions matching TRBD1. The CDR3 loop spans 15 amino acids. Germline CDR1 reads DFQATT; CDR2 reads SNEGSKA (reference sequence). V was clipped by 3 bases and J by 0 bases; unmatched bases: 4. For the CDR3, the DNA is TGCAGTGCTAGCTTGACAGGGGGCTTGAACACTGAAGCTTTCTTT. It specifies CSASLTGGLNTEAFF.

This clonotype has a single count. A read error may account for a junction end that differs from germline. The chain is built from TRBV7-9 and TRBJ2-5; a possible D gene is TRBD1 (5 bases). Per the germline V gene, CDR1 is SEHNR and CDR2 is FQNEAQ (reference sequence). CDR3 size: 16 residues. For the CDR3, the DNA is TGCGCCAGCAGCCAAGGCTGGGGCGCAGGGCAAGAGACCCAGTACTTC. Encoded protein: CASSQGWGAGQETQYF. Supplemented by reference TRBV7-9 and TRBJ2-5, the full variable domain reads DTGVSQNPRHKITKRGQNVTFRCDPISEHNRLYWYRQTLGQGPEFLTYFQNEAQLEKSRLLSDRFSAERPKGSFSTLEIQRTEQGDSAMYLCASSQGWGAGQETQYFGPGTRLLVL.

The chain links TRBV9 to TRBJ1-1; TRBD1 is a possible D gene (5 bases). This CDR3 contains 14 residues. CDR1 is SGDLS, CDR2 YYNGEE, per germline. The V and J ends lost 5 bases and 5 bases respectively, with 16 bases between them. This chain's CDR3 is CASSLGRGTTEAFF. The CDR3 DNA is TGTGCCAGCAGTTTGGGGAGGGGAACAACTGAAGCTTTCTTT.

In its sample, this clonotype was seen a few times. This chain connects TRBV24-1 to TRBJ2-2; D not certain. The germline V gene has CDR1 KGHDR and CDR2 SFDVKD. The CDR3 runs to 17 residues. Trimming took off 2 bases at V and 1 base at J, with 13 bases between the two ends. The CDR3 bases are TGTGCCACCAGTGATTCGCCCCCAAAGGGGAACACCGGGGAGCTGTTTTTT. It encodes CATSDSPPKGNTGELFF.

The chain employs TRBV14 and TRBJ1-2, with 8 positions matching TRBD1. There are 11 residues in the CDR3. Germline trimming cut 8 bases from V and 8 bases from J; bases unmatched to any gene: 4. CDR1 and CDR2 from the germline V gene are SGHDN and FVKESK. CDR3 nucleotide sequence: TGTGCCAGCCGATGGACAGGGGGCTACACCTTC. The encoded protein is CASRWTGGYTF. Complete variable domain (other parts from reference TRBV14 and TRBJ1-2): EAGVTQFPSHSVIEKGQTVTLRCDPISGHDNLYWYRRVMGKEIKFLLHFVKESKQDESGMPNNRFLAERTGGTYSTLKVQPAELEDSGVYFCASRWTGGYTFGSGTRLTVV.

V usage is TRBV7-8 and J usage is TRBJ2-5; TRBD1 agrees at 8 bases. The CDR3 totals 15 residues. The V segment lost 3 bases and the J segment 5 bases; nucleotides outside the gene matches: 8. Per germline, CDR1 SGHVS and CDR2 FQNEAQ. CDR3 nucleotides: TGTGCCAGCAGCTTTGAGACAGGGGCTTCGGAGACCCAGTACTTC. Amino acids: CASSFETGASETQYF.

This clonotype appeared a few times. One junction end disagrees with the germline gene, perhaps due to a read error. DNA for the CDR3: TGTGCCAGCAGTTTAGCGCGGGAAGTGAACACTGAAGCTTTCTTT. Its protein product is CASSLAREVNTEAFF. The chain joins TRBV7-2 to TRBJ1-1; D unclear. Germline lookup yields CDR1 SGHTA and CDR2 FQGNSA. This CDR3 contains 15 residues.